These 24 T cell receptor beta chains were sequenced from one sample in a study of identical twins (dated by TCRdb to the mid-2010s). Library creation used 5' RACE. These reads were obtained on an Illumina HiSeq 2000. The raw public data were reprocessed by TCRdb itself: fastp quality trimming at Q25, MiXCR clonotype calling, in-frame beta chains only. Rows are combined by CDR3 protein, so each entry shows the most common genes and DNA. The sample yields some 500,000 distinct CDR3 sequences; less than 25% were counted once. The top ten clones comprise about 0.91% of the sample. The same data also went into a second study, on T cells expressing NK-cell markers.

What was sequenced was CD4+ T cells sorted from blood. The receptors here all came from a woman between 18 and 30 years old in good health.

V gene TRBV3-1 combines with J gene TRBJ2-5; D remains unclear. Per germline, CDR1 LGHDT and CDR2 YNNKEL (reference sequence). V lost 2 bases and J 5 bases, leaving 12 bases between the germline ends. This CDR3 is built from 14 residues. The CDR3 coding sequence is TGTGCCAGCAGCCAAAATGTAGGCGAGGAGACCCAGTACTTC. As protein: CASSQNVGEETQYF.

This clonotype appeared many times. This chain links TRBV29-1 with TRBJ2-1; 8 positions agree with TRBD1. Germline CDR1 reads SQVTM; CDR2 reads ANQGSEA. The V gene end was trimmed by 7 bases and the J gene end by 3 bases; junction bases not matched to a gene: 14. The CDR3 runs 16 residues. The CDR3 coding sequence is TGCAGCGCCGGTCAGGGGGCCCAGGGCTTCTACAATGAGCAGTTCTTC. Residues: CSAGQGAQGFYNEQFF.

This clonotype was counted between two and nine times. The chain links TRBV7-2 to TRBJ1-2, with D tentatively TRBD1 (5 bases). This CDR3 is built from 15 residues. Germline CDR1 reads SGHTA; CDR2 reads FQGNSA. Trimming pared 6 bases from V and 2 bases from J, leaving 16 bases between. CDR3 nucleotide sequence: TGTGCCAGCAGATTTTGGGCGGGGGGGAACTATGGCTACACCTTC. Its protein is CASRFWAGGNYGYTF.

This CDR3 is CSAPKTSGTSTDTQYF. The CDR3 nucleotides are TGCAGTGCTCCTAAGACTAGCGGGACTAGCACAGATACGCAGTATTTT. The rearrangement links TRBV20-1 to TRBJ2-3; 11 positions match TRBD2. The V gene's germline CDR1 is DFQATT and CDR2 SNEGSKA (reference sequence). The CDR3 is made up of 16 amino acids. V lost 5 bases and J lost 0; bases outside the gene matches: 7.

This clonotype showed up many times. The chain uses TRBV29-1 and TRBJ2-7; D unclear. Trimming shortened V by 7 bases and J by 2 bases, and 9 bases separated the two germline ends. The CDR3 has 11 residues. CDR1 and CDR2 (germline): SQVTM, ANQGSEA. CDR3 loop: CSAAGAYEQYF. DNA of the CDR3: TGCAGCGCGGCTGGTGCCTACGAGCAGTACTTC.

The CDR3 nucleotides read TGTGCCAGCAGCTTAGTCCGGGTCCAGTACTTC. Protein sequence: CASSLVRVQYF. This chain connects TRBV7-2 to TRBJ2-5; no definite D call. Looked up from germline, CDR1 is SGHTA and CDR2 is FQGNSA. This CDR3 region has 11 residues. V gave up 1 base and J gave up 10 bases, with 7 bases separating them.

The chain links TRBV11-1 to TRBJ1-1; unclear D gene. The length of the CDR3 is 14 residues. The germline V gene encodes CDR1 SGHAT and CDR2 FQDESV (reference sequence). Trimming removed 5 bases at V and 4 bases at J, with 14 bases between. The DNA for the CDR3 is TGTGCCAGCAGCCCAGAAGCAGTGGCCACTGAAGCTTTCTTT. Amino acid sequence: CASSPEAVATEAFF. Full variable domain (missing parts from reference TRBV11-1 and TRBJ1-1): EAEVAQSPRYKITEKSQAVAFWCDPISGHATLYWYRQILGQGPELLVQFQDESVVDDSQLPKDRFSAERLKGVDSTLKIQPAELGDSAMYLCASSPEAVATEAFFGQGTRLTVV.

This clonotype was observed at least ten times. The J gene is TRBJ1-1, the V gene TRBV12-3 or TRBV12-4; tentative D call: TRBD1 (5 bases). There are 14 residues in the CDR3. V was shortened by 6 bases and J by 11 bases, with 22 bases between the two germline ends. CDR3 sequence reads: CASSTSGTGGEAFF. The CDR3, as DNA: TGTGCCAGCAGCACGTCCGGGACCGGGGGTGAGGCTTTCTTT.

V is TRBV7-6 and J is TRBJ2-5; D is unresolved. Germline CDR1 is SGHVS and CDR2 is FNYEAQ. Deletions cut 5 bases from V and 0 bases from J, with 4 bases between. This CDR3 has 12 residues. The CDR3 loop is CASSADQETQYF. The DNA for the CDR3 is TGTGCCAGCAGCGCGGACCAAGAGACCCAGTACTTC. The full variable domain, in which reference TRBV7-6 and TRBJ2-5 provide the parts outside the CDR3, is GAGVSQSPRYKVTKRGQDVALRCDPISGHVSLYWYRQALGQGPEFLTYFNYEAQQDKSGLPNDRFSAERPEGSISTLTIQRTEQRDSAMYRCASSADQETQYFGPGTRLLVL.

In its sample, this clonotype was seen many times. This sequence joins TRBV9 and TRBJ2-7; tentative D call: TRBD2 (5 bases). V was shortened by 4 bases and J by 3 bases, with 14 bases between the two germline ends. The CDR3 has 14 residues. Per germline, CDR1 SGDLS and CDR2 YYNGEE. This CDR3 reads CASSLQSAGYEQYF. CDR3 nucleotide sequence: TGTGCCAGCAGCTTGCAGTCGGCGGGCTACGAGCAGTACTTC.

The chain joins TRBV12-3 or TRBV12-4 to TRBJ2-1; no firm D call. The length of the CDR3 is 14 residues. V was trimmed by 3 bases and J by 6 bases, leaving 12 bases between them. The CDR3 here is CASSFFGARNEQFF. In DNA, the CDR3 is TGTGCCAGCAGTTTCTTTGGAGCGCGCAATGAGCAGTTCTTC.

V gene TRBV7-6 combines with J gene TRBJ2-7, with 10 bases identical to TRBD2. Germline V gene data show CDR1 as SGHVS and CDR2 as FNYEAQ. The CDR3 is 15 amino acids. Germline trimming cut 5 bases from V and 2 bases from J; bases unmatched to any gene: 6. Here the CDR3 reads CASSPWTSGAYEQYF. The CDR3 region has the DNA TGTGCCAGCAGCCCCTGGACTAGCGGAGCCTACGAGCAGTACTTC.

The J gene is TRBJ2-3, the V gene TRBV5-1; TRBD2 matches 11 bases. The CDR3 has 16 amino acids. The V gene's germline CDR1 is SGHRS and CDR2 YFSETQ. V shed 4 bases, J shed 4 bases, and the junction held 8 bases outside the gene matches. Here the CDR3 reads CASSAGLAVIPDTQYF. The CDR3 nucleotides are TGCGCCAGCAGCGCGGGACTAGCGGTGATCCCAGATACGCAGTATTTT.

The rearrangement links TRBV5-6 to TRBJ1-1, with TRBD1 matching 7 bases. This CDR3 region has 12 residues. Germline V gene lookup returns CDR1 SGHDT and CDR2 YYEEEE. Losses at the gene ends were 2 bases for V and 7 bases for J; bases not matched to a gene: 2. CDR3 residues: CASSFRGVEAFF. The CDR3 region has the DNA TGTGCCAGCAGCTTCAGGGGGGTTGAAGCTTTCTTT.

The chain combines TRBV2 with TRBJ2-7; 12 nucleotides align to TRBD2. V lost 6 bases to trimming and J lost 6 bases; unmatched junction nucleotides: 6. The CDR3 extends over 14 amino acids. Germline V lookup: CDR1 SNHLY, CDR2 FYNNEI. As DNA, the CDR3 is TGTGCCAGCAGCGGACTAGCGGGATTGGGCGAGCAGTACTTC. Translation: CASSGLAGLGEQYF.

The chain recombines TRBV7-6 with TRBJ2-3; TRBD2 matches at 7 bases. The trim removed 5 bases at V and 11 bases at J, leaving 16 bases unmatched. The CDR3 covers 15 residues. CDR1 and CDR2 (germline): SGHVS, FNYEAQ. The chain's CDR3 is CASSLVARLAEEQYF. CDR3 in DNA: TGTGCCAGCAGCCTCGTAGCTAGACTAGCAGAAGAGCAGTATTTT.

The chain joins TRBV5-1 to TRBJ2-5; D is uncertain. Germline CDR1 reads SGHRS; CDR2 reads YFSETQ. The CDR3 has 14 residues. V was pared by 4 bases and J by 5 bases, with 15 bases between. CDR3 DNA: TGCGCCAGCAGCGTATACAGCGTCGGGGAGACCCAGTACTTC. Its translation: CASSVYSVGETQYF.

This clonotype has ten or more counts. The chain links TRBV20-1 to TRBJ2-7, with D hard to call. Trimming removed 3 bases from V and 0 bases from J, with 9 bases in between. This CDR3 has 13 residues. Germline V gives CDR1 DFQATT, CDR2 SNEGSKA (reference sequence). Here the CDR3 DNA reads TGCAGTGCTAGCCATCTTTCCTCCTACGAGCAGTACTTC. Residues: CSASHLSSYEQYF.

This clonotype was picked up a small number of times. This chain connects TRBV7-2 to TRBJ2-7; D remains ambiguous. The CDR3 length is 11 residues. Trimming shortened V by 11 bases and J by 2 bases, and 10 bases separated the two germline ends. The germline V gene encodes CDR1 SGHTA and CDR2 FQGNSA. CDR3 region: CARSTAYEQYF. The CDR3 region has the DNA TGTGCCCGATCCACGGCCTACGAGCAGTACTTC.

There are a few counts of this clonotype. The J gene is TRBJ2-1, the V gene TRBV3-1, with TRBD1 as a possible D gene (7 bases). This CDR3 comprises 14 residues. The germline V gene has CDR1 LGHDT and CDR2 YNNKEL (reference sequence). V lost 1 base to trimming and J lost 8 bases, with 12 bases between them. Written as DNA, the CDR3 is TGTGCCAGCAGCCAAGCACAGGGGAGGTATGAGCAGTTCTTC. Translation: CASSQAQGRYEQFF.

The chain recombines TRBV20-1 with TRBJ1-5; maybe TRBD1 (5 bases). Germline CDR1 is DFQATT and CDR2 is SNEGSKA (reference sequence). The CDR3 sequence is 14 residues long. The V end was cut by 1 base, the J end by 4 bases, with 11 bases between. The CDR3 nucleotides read TGCAGTGCTAGAGCGGACATTGGTAATCAGCCCCAGCATTTT. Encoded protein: CSARADIGNQPQHF.

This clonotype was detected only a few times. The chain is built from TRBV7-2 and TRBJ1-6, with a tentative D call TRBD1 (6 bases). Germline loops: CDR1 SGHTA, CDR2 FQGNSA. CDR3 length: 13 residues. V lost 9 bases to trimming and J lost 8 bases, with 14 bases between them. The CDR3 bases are TGTGCCAGTGCAACAGGGAACGATTCACCCCTCCACTTT. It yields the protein CASATGNDSPLHF.

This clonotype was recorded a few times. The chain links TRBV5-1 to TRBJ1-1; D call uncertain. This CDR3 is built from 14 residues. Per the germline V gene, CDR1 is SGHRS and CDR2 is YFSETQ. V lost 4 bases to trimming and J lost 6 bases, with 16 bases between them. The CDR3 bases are TGCGCCAGCAGCAGGGAAGATAAGGGTGCTGAAGCTTTCTTT. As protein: CASSREDKGAEAFF.

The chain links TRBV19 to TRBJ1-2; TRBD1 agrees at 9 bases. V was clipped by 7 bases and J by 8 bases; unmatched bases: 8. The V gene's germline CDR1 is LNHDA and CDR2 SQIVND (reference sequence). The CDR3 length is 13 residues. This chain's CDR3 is CASKGQGISGYTF. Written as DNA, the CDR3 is TGTGCCAGTAAGGGACAGGGAATTAGCGGCTACACCTTC.